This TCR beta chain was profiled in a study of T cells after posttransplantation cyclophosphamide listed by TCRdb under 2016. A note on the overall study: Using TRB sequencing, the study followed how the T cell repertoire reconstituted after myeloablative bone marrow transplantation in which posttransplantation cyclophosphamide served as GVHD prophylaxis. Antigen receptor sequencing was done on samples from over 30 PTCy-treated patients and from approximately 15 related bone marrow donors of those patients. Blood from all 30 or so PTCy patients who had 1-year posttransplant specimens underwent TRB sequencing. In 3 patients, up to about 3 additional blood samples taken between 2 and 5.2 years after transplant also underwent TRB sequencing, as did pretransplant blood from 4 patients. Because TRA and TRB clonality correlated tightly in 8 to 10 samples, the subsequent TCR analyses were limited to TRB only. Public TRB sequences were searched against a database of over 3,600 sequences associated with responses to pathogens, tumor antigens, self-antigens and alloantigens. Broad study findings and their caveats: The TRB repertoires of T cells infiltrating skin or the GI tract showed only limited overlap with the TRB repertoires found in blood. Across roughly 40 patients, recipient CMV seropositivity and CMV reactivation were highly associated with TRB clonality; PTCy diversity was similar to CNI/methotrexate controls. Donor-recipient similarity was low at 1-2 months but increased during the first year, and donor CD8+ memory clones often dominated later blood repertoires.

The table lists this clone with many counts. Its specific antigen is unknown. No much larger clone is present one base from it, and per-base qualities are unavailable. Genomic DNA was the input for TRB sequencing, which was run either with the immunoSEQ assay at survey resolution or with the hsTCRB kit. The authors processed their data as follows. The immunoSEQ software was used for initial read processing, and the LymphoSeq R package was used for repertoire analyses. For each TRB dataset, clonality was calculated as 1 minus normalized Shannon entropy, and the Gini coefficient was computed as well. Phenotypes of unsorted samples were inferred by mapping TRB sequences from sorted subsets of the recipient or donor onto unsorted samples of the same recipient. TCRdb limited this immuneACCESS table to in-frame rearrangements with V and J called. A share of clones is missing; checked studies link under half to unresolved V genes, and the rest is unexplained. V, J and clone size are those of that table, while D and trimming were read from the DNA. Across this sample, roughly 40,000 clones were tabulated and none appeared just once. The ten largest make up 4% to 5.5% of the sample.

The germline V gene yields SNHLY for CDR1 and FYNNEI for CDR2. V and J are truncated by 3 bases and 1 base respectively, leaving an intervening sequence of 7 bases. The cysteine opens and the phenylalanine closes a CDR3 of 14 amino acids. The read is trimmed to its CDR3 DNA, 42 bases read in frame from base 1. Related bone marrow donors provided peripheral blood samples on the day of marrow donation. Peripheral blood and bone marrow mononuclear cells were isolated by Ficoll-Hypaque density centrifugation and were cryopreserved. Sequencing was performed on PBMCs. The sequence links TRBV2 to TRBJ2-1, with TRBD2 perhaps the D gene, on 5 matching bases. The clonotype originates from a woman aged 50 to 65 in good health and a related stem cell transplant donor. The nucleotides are TGTGCCAGCAGTGACGGGGAGTCCTACAATGAGCAGTTCTTC. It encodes CASSDGESYNEQFF. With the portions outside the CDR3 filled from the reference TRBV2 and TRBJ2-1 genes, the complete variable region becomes EPEVTQTPSHQVTQMGQEVILRCVPISNHLYFYWYRQILGQKVEFLVSFYNNEISEKSEIFDDQFSVERPDGSNFTLKIRSTKLEDSAMYFCASSDGESYNEQFFGPGTRLTVL.